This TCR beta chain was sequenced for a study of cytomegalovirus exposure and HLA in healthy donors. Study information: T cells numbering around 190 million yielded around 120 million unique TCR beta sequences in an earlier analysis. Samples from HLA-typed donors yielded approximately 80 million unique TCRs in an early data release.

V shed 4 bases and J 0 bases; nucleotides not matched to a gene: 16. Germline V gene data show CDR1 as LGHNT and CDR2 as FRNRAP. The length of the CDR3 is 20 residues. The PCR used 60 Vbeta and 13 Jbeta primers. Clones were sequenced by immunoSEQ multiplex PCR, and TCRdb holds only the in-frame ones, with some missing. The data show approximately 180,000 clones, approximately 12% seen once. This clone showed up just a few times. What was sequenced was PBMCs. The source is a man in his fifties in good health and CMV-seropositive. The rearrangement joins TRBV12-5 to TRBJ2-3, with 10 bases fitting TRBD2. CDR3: CASGSPIAGGLAASTDTQYF. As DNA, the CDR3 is TGTGCTAGTGGTTCCCCAATAGCGGGGGGCCTAGCCGCTAGCACAGATACGCAGTATTTT.